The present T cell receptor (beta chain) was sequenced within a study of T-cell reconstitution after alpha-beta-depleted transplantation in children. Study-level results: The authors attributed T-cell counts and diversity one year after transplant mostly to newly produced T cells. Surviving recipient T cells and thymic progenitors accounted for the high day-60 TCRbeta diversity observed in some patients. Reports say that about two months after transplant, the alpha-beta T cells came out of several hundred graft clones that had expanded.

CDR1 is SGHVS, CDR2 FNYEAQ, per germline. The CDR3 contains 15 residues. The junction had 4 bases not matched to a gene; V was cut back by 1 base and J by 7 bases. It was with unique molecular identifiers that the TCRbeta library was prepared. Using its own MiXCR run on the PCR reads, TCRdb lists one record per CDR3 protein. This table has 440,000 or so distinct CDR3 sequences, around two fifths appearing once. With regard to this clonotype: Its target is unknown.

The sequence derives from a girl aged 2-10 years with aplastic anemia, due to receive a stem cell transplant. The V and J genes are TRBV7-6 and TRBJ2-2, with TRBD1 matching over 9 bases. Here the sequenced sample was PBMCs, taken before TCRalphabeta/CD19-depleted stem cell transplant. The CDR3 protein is CASSLVGQGSGELFF. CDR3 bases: TGTGCCAGCAGCTTAGTGGGACAGGGCAGCGGGGAGCTGTTTTTT.